Listed below are T cell receptor beta chains from one sample, sequenced in a study of sequential checkpoint blockade in melanoma. Repertoires were generated with immunoSEQ multiplex PCR, while TCRdb's copy carries only in-frame clones and drops some. The table includes 25,000 to 35,000 clones, about 83% detected once. This sample comprised CD8+ T cells sorted from blood (inferred from file names), obtained from a patient given nivolumab and ipilimumab in sequence. Every receptor here comes from a human donor with melanoma. Both conserved end residues are part of each CDR3. D genes are given only for firm matches. The size field is filled for only some rows; it gives once, few, many or a size class.

V gene: TRBV11-2
clone size: -
D gene: TRBD2
J gene: TRBJ2-2
CDR3 protein: CASNAGGYTGELFF
CDR3 DNA: TGTGCCAGCAATGCCGGGGGGTACACCGGGGAGCTGTTTTTT

V gene: TRBV5-4
clone size: -
D gene: -
J gene: TRBJ1-1
CDR3 protein: CASSPQGPVYTEAFF
CDR3 DNA: TGTGCCAGCAGCCCCCAGGGGCCTGTTTACACTGAAGCTTTCTTT

V gene: TRBV9
clone size: once
D gene: -
J gene: TRBJ1-1
CDR3 protein: CASSDGTALKQGEAFF
CDR3 DNA: TGTGCCAGCAGCGACGGGACGGCCCTAAAACAGGGTGAAGCTTTCTTT

V gene: TRBV4-3
clone size: -
D gene: -
J gene: TRBJ2-7
CDR3 protein: CASSHPGAAYEQYF
CDR3 DNA: TGCGCCAGCAGCCATCCAGGGGCGGCATACGAGCAGTACTTC

V gene: TRBV7-2
clone size: -
D gene: TRBD2
J gene: TRBJ2-7
CDR3 protein: CASSPAGGTDSYEQYF
CDR3 DNA: TGTGCCAGCAGCCCCGCCGGGGGGACGGATTCCTACGAGCAGTACTTC

V gene: TRBV23-1
clone size: -
D gene: TRBD1
J gene: TRBJ2-7
CDR3 protein: CASSGDLRDRENEQYF
CDR3 DNA: TGCGCCAGCAGTGGGGATCTCCGGGACAGGGAAAACGAGCAGTACTTC

V gene: TRBV5-6
clone size: -
D gene: -
J gene: TRBJ2-6
CDR3 protein: CASSLGPSGANVLTF
CDR3 DNA: TGTGCCAGCAGCTTGGGGCCTAGCGGGGCCAACGTCCTGACTTTC

V gene: TRBV19
clone size: -
D gene: -
J gene: TRBJ1-2
CDR3 protein: CASSIGQGTLGYGYTF
CDR3 DNA: TGTGCCAGTAGTATTGGGCAGGGAACCTTGGGCTATGGCTACACCTTC

V gene: TRBV7-2
clone size: many
D gene: TRBD2
J gene: TRBJ2-1
CDR3 protein: CASSPGTSGRRGEQFF
CDR3 DNA: TGTGCCAGCAGCCCCGGGACTAGCGGGAGGAGGGGTGAGCAGTTCTTC

V gene: TRBV28
clone size: -
D gene: TRBD2
J gene: TRBJ2-3
CDR3 protein: CASSQASGSTDTQYF
CDR3 DNA: TGTGCCAGCAGCCAAGCTAGCGGGAGCACAGATACGCAGTATTTT

V gene: TRBV27
clone size: -
D gene: TRBD1
J gene: TRBJ2-1
CDR3 protein: CASSFSTGGGIYEQFF
CDR3 DNA: TGTGCCAGCAGTTTTTCGACAGGGGGCGGAATTTATGAGCAGTTCTTC

V gene: TRBV7-3
clone size: -
D gene: -
J gene: TRBJ1-2
CDR3 protein: CASSGGAGYGYTF
CDR3 DNA: TGTGCCAGCAGCGGGGGGGCAGGCTATGGCTACACCTTC

V gene: TRBV7-8
clone size: -
D gene: TRBD2
J gene: TRBJ2-3
CDR3 protein: CASSLDRVVVGGDTQYF
CDR3 DNA: TGTGCCAGCAGCTTAGATCGAGTAGTAGTGGGGGGGGATACGCAGTATTTT

V gene: TRBV15
clone size: -
D gene: TRBD1
J gene: TRBJ1-4
CDR3 protein: CATSRFRQGAGEKLFF
CDR3 DNA: TGTGCCACCAGCAGGTTCCGACAGGGGGCAGGAGAAAAACTGTTTTTT

V gene: TRBV4-3
clone size: -
D gene: TRBD2
J gene: TRBJ2-6
CDR3 protein: CASSQVNRLAGDGGANVLTF
CDR3 DNA: TGCGCCAGCAGCCAAGTTAATAGACTAGCGGGAGATGGTGGGGCCAACGTCCTGACTTTC

V gene: TRBV4-1
clone size: once
D gene: -
J gene: TRBJ1-1
CDR3 protein: CASAAGGDYTEAFF
CDR3 DNA: TGCGCCAGCGCTGCGGGGGGCGATTACACTGAAGCTTTCTTT

V gene: TRBV7-9
clone size: -
D gene: TRBD1
J gene: TRBJ2-7
CDR3 protein: CASSLGTGSHEQYF
CDR3 DNA: TGTGCCAGCAGCCTCGGGACAGGGTCCCACGAGCAGTACTTC

V gene: TRBV7-9
clone size: few
D gene: TRBD1
J gene: TRBJ1-2
CDR3 protein: CASSLTAGQGINYGYTF
CDR3 DNA: TGTGCCAGCAGCCTTACAGCCGGACAGGGGATTAACTATGGCTACACCTTC

V gene: TRBV6-5
clone size: -
D gene: TRBD2
J gene: TRBJ2-1
CDR3 protein: CASRIAGGPQNEQFF
CDR3 DNA: TGTGCCAGCAGAATAGCGGGGGGGCCTCAAAATGAGCAGTTCTTC

V gene: TRBV13
clone size: -
D gene: TRBD2
J gene: TRBJ2-1
CDR3 protein: CASSPGLAFDEQFF
CDR3 DNA: TGTGCCAGCAGCCCTGGACTAGCGTTCGATGAGCAGTTCTTC

V gene: TRBV5-5
clone size: -
D gene: -
J gene: TRBJ1-5
CDR3 protein: CASSLSSNQPQHF
CDR3 DNA: TGTGCCAGCAGCTTGTCAAGCAATCAGCCCCAGCATTTT

V gene: TRBV7-8
clone size: -
D gene: -
J gene: TRBJ2-7
CDR3 protein: CASSPPGSSYEQYF
CDR3 DNA: TGTGCCAGCAGCCCGCCCGGGTCATCCTACGAGCAGTACTTC

V gene: TRBV6-1
clone size: -
D gene: TRBD1
J gene: TRBJ2-7
CDR3 protein: CASRQGATPYEQYF
CDR3 DNA: TGTGCCAGCAGACAGGGGGCCACCCCCTACGAGCAGTACTTC

V gene: TRBV4-3
clone size: -
D gene: TRBD2
J gene: TRBJ2-7
CDR3 protein: CASSPTGGGRGYSYEQYF
CDR3 DNA: TGCGCCAGCAGCCCTACCGGGGGTGGGCGGGGGTACTCCTACGAGCAGTACTTC

V gene: TRBV4-1
clone size: -
D gene: TRBD1
J gene: TRBJ1-6
CDR3 protein: CASSQGQGVSPLHF
CDR3 DNA: TGCGCCAGCAGCCAAGGGCAGGGGGTTTCACCCCTCCACTTT

V gene: TRBV19
clone size: -
D gene: TRBD1
J gene: TRBJ1-1
CDR3 protein: CALRQGPNTEAFF
CDR3 DNA: TGTGCCTTAAGACAGGGACCGAACACTGAAGCTTTCTTT

V gene: TRBV9
clone size: -
D gene: TRBD2
J gene: TRBJ2-3
CDR3 protein: CASSVMGLATDTQYF
CDR3 DNA: TGTGCCAGCAGCGTAATGGGACTAGCAACAGATACGCAGTATTTT

V gene: TRBV6-1
clone size: once
D gene: -
J gene: TRBJ2-7
CDR3 protein: CASRDSHEQYF
CDR3 DNA: TGTGCCAGCAGGGACAGCCACGAGCAGTACTTC

V gene: TRBV7-8
clone size: -
D gene: -
J gene: TRBJ1-1
CDR3 protein: CASSPPTGNTEAFF
CDR3 DNA: TGTGCCAGCAGCCCCCCCACAGGGAACACTGAAGCTTTCTTT

V gene: TRBV4-1
clone size: -
D gene: -
J gene: TRBJ2-7
CDR3 protein: CASSQDYGYEQYF
CDR3 DNA: TGCGCCAGCAGCCAAGATTACGGCTACGAGCAGTACTTC

V gene: TRBV6-5
clone size: -
D gene: TRBD1
J gene: TRBJ2-3
CDR3 protein: CASSYGGTGGTDTQYF
CDR3 DNA: TGTGCCAGCAGTTACGGGGGGACAGGGGGGACAGATACGCAGTATTTT

V gene: TRBV27
clone size: -
D gene: -
J gene: TRBJ1-5
CDR3 protein: CASSLRGNQPQHF
CDR3 DNA: TGTGCCAGCAGTTTGAGGGGGAATCAGCCCCAGCATTTT

V gene: TRBV5-1
clone size: -
D gene: -
J gene: TRBJ1-2
CDR3 protein: CASRRGQNGTLNYGYTF
CDR3 DNA: TGCGCCAGCCGGAGAGGACAAAACGGGACACTGAACTATGGCTACACCTTC

V gene: TRBV6-5
clone size: -
D gene: -
J gene: TRBJ1-4
CDR3 protein: CASTLGGDLEKLFF
CDR3 DNA: TGTGCCAGCACCCTCGGGGGGGACTTGGAAAAACTGTTTTTT

V gene: TRBV30
clone size: -
D gene: TRBD1
J gene: TRBJ1-1
CDR3 protein: CAFRPWDRMNTEAFF
CDR3 DNA: TGTGCCTTCCGACCTTGGGACAGAATGAACACTGAAGCTTTCTTT

V gene: TRBV27
clone size: -
D gene: -
J gene: TRBJ1-5
CDR3 protein: CASSPGNLNQPQHF
CDR3 DNA: TGTGCCAGCAGTCCAGGGAATTTGAATCAGCCCCAGCATTTT

V gene: TRBV6-5
clone size: -
D gene: -
J gene: TRBJ2-2
CDR3 protein: CASSYFGQSNTGELFF
CDR3 DNA: TGTGCCAGCAGTTACTTTGGCCAGTCGAACACCGGGGAGCTGTTTTTT

V gene: TRBV4-3
clone size: -
D gene: TRBD1
J gene: TRBJ1-2
CDR3 protein: CASSQERGLGTAYGYTF
CDR3 DNA: TGCGCCAGCAGCCAAGAACGGGGGTTGGGGACAGCCTATGGCTACACCTTC

V gene: TRBV19
clone size: -
D gene: -
J gene: TRBJ1-2
CDR3 protein: CASSMGGPDGYTF
CDR3 DNA: TGTGCCAGTAGTATGGGGGGGCCTGATGGCTACACCTTC

V gene: TRBV4-1
clone size: -
D gene: -
J gene: TRBJ1-6
CDR3 protein: CASSQEPGWSPLHF
CDR3 DNA: TGCGCCAGCAGCCAAGAACCAGGGTGGTCACCCCTCCACTTT

V gene: TRBV30
clone size: -
D gene: -
J gene: TRBJ1-5
CDR3 protein: CAWGQTTTGLQPQHF
CDR3 DNA: TGTGCCTGGGGCCAGACCACCACAGGGTTACAGCCCCAGCATTTT

V gene: TRBV18
clone size: -
D gene: TRBD1
J gene: TRBJ1-1
CDR3 protein: CASSPTGGITEAFF
CDR3 DNA: TGTGCCAGCTCACCTACAGGGGGCATTACTGAAGCTTTCTTT

V gene: TRBV19
clone size: -
D gene: TRBD1
J gene: TRBJ1-4
CDR3 protein: CAATGGNEKLFF
CDR3 DNA: TGTGCCGCAACAGGGGGTAATGAAAAACTGTTTTTT